A single sample is the source of the 20 T cell receptor beta chains below, sequenced in a study of metastatic and nonmetastatic thyroid tumors. TCRdb re-analyzed the PCR reads through MiXCR. Among roughly 12,000 clones listed, about 21% were seen once. Thyroid surgery was preceded by no treatment in any patient. The sequenced material came from adjacent normal tissue. These TCRs come from a female donor with papillary thyroid cancer or a benign thyroid nodule (not recorded which). Some clones in this sample may be carry-over from other donors' samples.

This clone is labeled as medium-sized. V gene TRBV5-1 combines with J gene TRBJ2-7; no reliable D call. Germline values: CDR1 SGHRS, CDR2 YFSETQ. Trimming took 3 bases from V and 3 from J, leaving 4 bases between them. The CDR3 has 11 amino acids. The DNA of the CDR3 is TGCGCCAGCAGCTCCAGCTACGAGCAGTACTTC. This encodes CASSSSYEQYF.

This clone was seen a few times. The chain employs TRBV6-1 and TRBJ1-1; D is unclear. This CDR3 contains 15 residues. The germline V and J ends were trimmed by 6 bases and 6 bases, with 20 bases remaining between them. Germline values: CDR1 MNHNS, CDR2 SASEGT. The CDR3 spells CASSPPWVSRSEAFF. The CDR3 bases are TGTGCCAGCAGCCCACCTTGGGTCTCTCGTTCTGAAGCTTTCTTT.

This clone turned up a few times. The chain uses TRBV28 and TRBJ1-1; perhaps TRBD1 as D (6 bases). V lost 5 bases to trimming and J lost 7 bases, with 23 bases between them. The CDR3 consists of 16 residues. CDR1 MDHEN and CDR2 SYDVKM come from the germline V gene. CDR3 coding DNA: TGTGCCAGCAGTGTAGCCCCGTCGGCGGGGGCTAGTGAAGCTTTCTTT. It translates to CASSVAPSAGASEAFF.

This clone showed up many times. The junction does not match germline at one end; this may be a read error. This rearrangement joins TRBV10-3 to TRBJ1-1, with D hard to call. Germline V CDR1 and CDR2: ENHRY, SYGVKD. The CDR3 length is 12 residues. CDR3 in amino acids: CAISDRRTEAFF. The CDR3 DNA follows: TGTGCCATTAGTGACCGTCGCACTGAAGCTTTCTTT.

The chain links TRBV6-1 to TRBJ2-5; TRBD2 matches at 7 bases. This CDR3 comprises 16 residues. Trimming took 7 bases from V and 2 from J; bases not matched to a gene: 13. CDR1 and CDR2 (germline): MNHNS, SASEGT. The CDR3 protein is CASMPGAAGAQETQYF. In DNA form, the CDR3 reads TGTGCCAGCATGCCCGGAGCGGCGGGAGCACAAGAGACCCAGTACTTC.

J is TRBJ1-5 and V is TRBV2; possible D gene TRBD1, 5 bases. The V end was cut by 6 bases, the J end by 2 bases, with 17 bases between. Germline CDR1 SNHLY, CDR2 FYNNEI. This CDR3 is 16 amino acids long. This chain's CDR3 is CASRGGGQGGNQPQHF. The CDR3 DNA reads TGTGCCAGCAGGGGGGGTGGCCAAGGAGGCAATCAGCCCCAGCATTTT.

This clone was counted only a few times. The rearrangement uses TRBV19 and TRBJ1-5; D gene unclear. The length of the CDR3 is 14 residues. Between the trimmed V and J ends, which lost 3 bases and 3 bases, there was a span of 9 bases. Germline loops: CDR1 LNHDA, CDR2 SQIVND (reference sequence). The CDR3 reads CASSIPPPNQPQHF. Written as DNA, the CDR3 is TGTGCCAGTAGTATCCCACCACCCAATCAGCCCCAGCATTTT.

V gene TRBV20-1 combines with J gene TRBJ2-7; tentative D call: TRBD2 (5 bases). The CDR3 contains 12 residues. Germline assignment: CDR1 DFQATT and CDR2 SNEGSKA (reference sequence). Trimming took off 2 bases at V and 10 bases at J, with 15 bases between the two ends. This chain's CDR3 is CSARSGQEAQYF. The CDR3 bases are TGCAGTGCTAGAAGCGGCCAAGAGGCCCAGTACTTC.

By sample share, this clone is medium-sized (0.01 to 0.1%). The chain carries TRBV6-1 and TRBJ2-7; the D gene is possibly TRBD1 (6 bases). Trimming left V 6 bases short and J 1 base short, with 16 bases between. The germline V gene has CDR1 MNHNS and CDR2 SASEGT. The CDR3 spans 15 residues. The CDR3 coding sequence is TGTGCCAGCAGGGCCCTTCCACAGGGTTCCTACGAGCAGTACTTC. Residues: CASRALPQGSYEQYF.

The CDR3 loop is CASSYPGTSNEQFF. The CDR3 DNA sequence: TGTGCCAGCAGTTACCCAGGGACCTCCAATGAGCAGTTCTTC. This sequence joins TRBV6-5 and TRBJ2-1; D tentatively reads TRBD1 or TRBD2 (5 bases each). Trimming took 2 bases from V and 6 from J, leaving 11 bases between them. The CDR3 totals 14 residues. The germline CDR1 and CDR2 sequences are MNHEY and SVGAGI.

In its sample, this clone ranks as medium-sized. The chain couples TRBV6-2 or TRBV6-3 to TRBJ2-5; TRBD1 agrees at 8 bases. The V gene's germline CDR1 is MNHEY and CDR2 SVGEGT. CDR3 length: 14 residues. V shed 6 bases, J shed 2 bases, and the junction held 5 bases outside the gene matches. The CDR3 loop reads CASSGTGGQETQYF. CDR3 nucleotide sequence: TGTGCCAGCAGCGGGACAGGAGGGCAAGAGACCCAGTACTTC.

This clone was detected ten times or more. V gene TRBV30 combines with J gene TRBJ2-1; TRBD2 aligns across 9 bases. The J segment lost 10 bases and the V segment lost 2 bases, leaving 9 bases of the junction unmatched. The CDR3 totals 14 residues. CDR1 GTSNPN and CDR2 SVGIG come from the germline V gene (reference sequence). CDR3 sequence reads: CAWSTSGGPQEQFF. CDR3 coding DNA: TGTGCCTGGAGTACCAGCGGGGGGCCCCAGGAGCAGTTCTTC.

The table lists this clone with many counts. The V call is TRBV4-3, the J call TRBJ1-1; D not certain. CDR3 length: 13 amino acids. Trimming left V 2 bases short and J 1 base short, with 5 bases between. The germline CDR1 and CDR2 sequences are LGHNA and YSLEER. This CDR3 is CASSQLGNTEAFF. In DNA, the CDR3 is TGCGCCAGCAGCCAATTGGGGAACACTGAAGCTTTCTTT.

This clone was observed at least ten times. This chain links TRBV20-1 with TRBJ2-3, with 10 bases lining up with TRBD1. CDR1 and CDR2 (germline): DFQATT, SNEGSKA (reference sequence). V trimming: 6 bases; J trimming: 4 bases; junction bases outside the gene matches: 7. The CDR3 covers 14 residues. CDR3 amino acids: CSANDRGHADTQYF. In DNA form, the CDR3 reads TGCAGTGCAAATGACAGGGGGCACGCAGATACGCAGTATTTT.

This clone was observed at least ten times. V gene TRBV15 combines with J gene TRBJ2-5; TRBD1 aligns across 7 bases. The CDR3 has 15 amino acids. With V trimmed by 4 bases and J by 3 bases, 8 bases remained unmatched. CDR1 is LNHNV, CDR2 YYDKDF, per germline (reference sequence). As DNA, the CDR3 is TGTGCCACCAGCAACACCGGACAGGAGGAAGAGACCCAGTACTTC. Residues: CATSNTGQEEETQYF.

Many counts were recorded for this clone. The genes are TRBV5-4 and TRBJ2-2; the D is unclear. The CDR3 is made up of 15 amino acids. The germline V gene encodes CDR1 SGHNT and CDR2 YYREEE (reference sequence). Trimming shortened V by 4 bases and J by 1 base, and 11 bases separated the two germline ends. The CDR3 loop is CASSPRTQNTGELFF. CDR3 sequence (DNA): TGTGCCAGCAGCCCCCGAACCCAGAACACCGGGGAGCTGTTTTTT.

By sample fraction, this clone is medium-sized. The genes are TRBV6-1 and TRBJ2-7; either TRBD1 or TRBD2 may supply D (6 bases each). V lost 5 bases to trimming and J lost 12 bases, with 17 bases between them. Germline V gene lookup returns CDR1 MNHNS and CDR2 SASEGT. This CDR3 spans 12 amino acids. The chain's CDR3 is CASSTPTGGLYF. In DNA form, the CDR3 reads TGTGCCAGCAGTACCCCAACCGGGGGCTTGTACTTC.

There are many counts of this clone. This chain uses TRBV5-1 with TRBJ2-1; the match to TRBD2 covers 11 bases. The CDR3 length is 16 residues. The germline V gene encodes CDR1 SGHRS and CDR2 YFSETQ. V was clipped by 4 bases and J by 7 bases; unmatched bases: 10. CDR3 sequence reads: CASSPGTTSGRNEQFF. In DNA, the CDR3 is TGCGCCAGCAGCCCTGGAACAACTAGCGGGAGAAATGAGCAGTTCTTC.

CDR3 in amino acids: CASSFLAVQETQYF. The CDR3 DNA reads as TGCGCCAGCAGCTTTTTAGCGGTCCAAGAGACCCAGTACTTC. The chain combines TRBV5-1 with TRBJ2-5; TRBD2 might be the D (6 bases). Trimming stripped 2 bases from V and 1 base from J, with 9 bases between. Looked up from germline, CDR1 is SGHRS and CDR2 is YFSETQ. This CDR3 has 14 residues.

This clone turned up a few times. A read error is possible here, since a much larger clone lies one base away. The rearrangement links TRBV29-1 to TRBJ2-7; D remains ambiguous. Germline assignment: CDR1 SQVTM and CDR2 ANQGSEA. V was clipped by 7 bases and J by 6 bases, with 19 bases between them. This CDR3 is built from 13 residues. Here the CDR3 DNA reads TGCAGCGCTTTACACAAGGATGGGGTCGAGCAGTACTTC. Translation: CSALHKDGVEQYF.